The T cell receptor beta chain under discussion was sequenced for a study of Ad26.COV2.S vaccination and SARS-CoV-2 variants. Study-level points and caveats: For non-spike TCRs, breadth in vaccine recipients resembled that in placebo recipients. The TCR-based breadth and depth measures might underestimate overall T cell responses.

Points on this clone: Its target is not known.

The germline V gene encodes CDR1 MDHEN and CDR2 SYDVKM. The V and J ends lost 6 bases and 2 bases, in that order; junction bases with no gene match: 11. The CDR3 contains 16 residues. The treatment was: roughly 19 received Ad26.COV2.S at low or high dose, single or two shots; 5 received placebo; per-sample allocation not given. Vaccine and placebo recipients were sampled on day 63 after the first injection. Aged 18-55 years, donor was enrolled in Boston in the early 2020s. Built on an Ad26 vector, the vaccine expressed Wuhan-strain SARS-CoV-2 spike. Repertoires were generated with immunoSEQ multiplex PCR, while TCRdb's copy carries only in-frame clones and drops some. In the table there are more than 400,000 clones, less than 95% of which are singletons.

This material consisted of peripheral blood, taken in a trial of Ad26.COV2.S vaccine versus placebo. This TCR was sampled from a person between 18 and 60 years old who received the Ad26.COV2.S COVID-19 vaccine or a placebo. The J gene is TRBJ1-2, the V gene TRBV28; 8 bases are shared with TRBD1. CDR3 region: CASSGTGQGLNYGYTF. Here the CDR3 DNA reads TGTGCCAGCAGCGGGACAGGCCAGGGATTGAACTATGGCTACACCTTC.